This T cell receptor beta chain derives from a study of cytotoxic CD8 clonotypes in ibrutinib-treated CLL (dated by TCRdb to the early 2020s). About the investigation overall: In this cohort, about 16 patients were treatment-naive and approximately ten were relapsed/refractory, while under 18 had unmutated IGHV. Patients were still on ibrutinib when every remission and progressive disease sample was collected. Cryopreserved peripheral blood mononuclear cells were collected at three points: before therapy, at response, and at either sustained remission or disease progression. An average of 255,043 productive templates and about 100,000 productive rearrangements was obtained per sample. Partial responses were observed in around 25 patients and complete responses in 2; after a median follow-up of around 64 months, remission was maintained in approximately 14 patients and progression was observed in some 12. Of the 90 or so participants in the trial, about 26 had longitudinal samples available. Samples at response were collected after a median of about 12 months of treatment, with a range of about 6 to 36 months.

The germline V gene supplies CDR1 SGHRS and CDR2 YFSETQ. Relative to germline, V is 5 bases shorter and J is 1 base shorter, with 6 bases between their ends. From its cysteine to its phenylalanine, the CDR3 spans 12 amino acids. Only the CDR3 part of the read is kept: 36 bases, read in frame from the first base. Remarks on this clone: Its antigen target is currently unknown. Per-base quality was not reported, and no clone a single base away is much larger than it.

On a MiSeq, deep resolution sequencing aimed for a depth between 1 in 1 million and 1 in 200,000 T cells, with each clonotype covered around 9.2x on average. The immunoSEQ hsTCRB Kit was used to generate the TCR beta libraries. The authors' analysis ran thus. ImmunoSEQ Data Assistant and ImmunoSEQ Analyzer were used for data analysis, and V, D and J genes were assigned according to IMGT definitions. Clonality was computed as one minus normalized Shannon entropy of productive rearrangement frequencies, ranging from 0 to 1. Public clonotype analysis was restricted to overrepresented clonotypes comprising at least 0.05% of each patient's repertoire. More than ten repertoires from age-matched healthy donors, obtained from immuneACCESS, served as clonality controls. The table was pulled from immuneACCESS by TCRdb, which kept in-frame rearrangements only. Such tables lose some clones; where checked, under half of the loss comes from unresolved V genes, and the rest has no known cause. V, J and clone size are those of that table, while D and trimming were read from the DNA. The sample table shows around 140,000 clones, and roughly three quarters are seen once. The ten largest clones capture 4.5% to 6% of the sample.

The time point tag for this specimen amounts to: roughly 2 years on ibrutinib. For TCR beta library preparation, 1.5 to 2 micrograms of genomic DNA was extracted from cryopreserved PBMCs. High-throughput TCR beta sequencing was performed on longitudinal blood samples from CLL patients receiving ibrutinib monotherapy. The patients took part in an open-label, single-center phase 2 trial of ibrutinib monotherapy. Study-wide conclusions, independent of this receptor: Public clonotypes were rare and either contracted or stayed stable during treatment, and the rise in clonality at ibrutinib response reflected the expansion of private clonotypes. Baseline clonality exceeded that of age-matched healthy donors and correlated strongly with circulating CD8+ T-cell counts. Sampling times were not matched between patients in sustained remission and patients whose disease was progressing, and lymph node repertoires were not examined. An increase in clonality was observed at ibrutinib response, with clonality remaining stable during sustained remission and falling back toward baseline at progression.

The chain joins TRBV5-1 to TRBJ2-5; no D segment can be confidently identified. The clonotype originates from a human donor with chronic lymphocytic leukemia. This material consisted of PBMCs, taken after 24 months of ibrutinib treatment. CDR3 protein: CASSISQETQYF. The sequence in DNA is TGCGCCAGCAGTATCTCCCAAGAGACCCAGTACTTC.